The 31 T cell receptor beta chains listed next were all sequenced from one sample in a study of blood T cell repertoires in COVID-19. Profiling relied on immunoSEQ multiplex PCR, and the TCRdb table lists in-frame clones only, not all of them. This sample yields tens of thousands of clones, of which roughly 91% are seen a single time; 11% to 15% belongs to the top ten. The material sequenced was peripheral blood. The receptors were gathered from a man between 65 and 79 years old with active or convalescent COVID-19.

This chain uses TRBV6-4 with TRBJ2-2, with D maybe TRBD1 (5 bases). The CDR3 loop spans 14 amino acids. Germline V lookup: CDR1 MRHNA, CDR2 SNTAGT. The V gene lost 3 bases and the J gene lost 0 bases, with 5 bases spanning the gap. The CDR3 protein is CASSEQANTGELFF. CDR3 nucleotides: TGTGCCAGCAGTGAACAGGCGAACACCGGGGAGCTGTTTTTT.

This chain joins TRBV21-1 and TRBJ2-7; the tabulated D call, TRBD1, remains unverified against the DNA. TRBV21-1 is an annotated pseudogene. The CDR3 contains 18 residues. The CDR3 spells CASSKGRQTSKGTYEQYF. CDR3 sequence (DNA): TGTGCCAGCAGCAAAGGTCGACAGACAAGCAAGGGGACCTACGAGCAGTACTTC.

This clone has just a few counts. This rearrangement joins TRBV5-5 to TRBJ2-3, with D possibly TRBD2 on 6 matching bases. Trimming shortened V by 4 bases and J by 14 bases, and 17 bases separated the two germline ends. This CDR3 contains 12 residues. Germline V gene lookup returns CDR1 SGHKS and CDR2 YYEKEE (reference sequence). The CDR3 region has the DNA TGTGCCAGCAGCACCTGGACTACCCGCGCGTATTTT. This translates into CASSTWTTRAYF.

This chain links TRBV29-1 with TRBJ2-5; 8 nucleotides align to TRBD1. The CDR3 length is 14 residues. Germline V gene sequence: CDR1 SQVTM, CDR2 ANQGSEA. With V trimmed by 4 bases and J by 4 bases, 8 bases remained unmatched. This CDR3 is CSVGVTGARETQYF. CDR3 in DNA: TGCAGCGTTGGGGTGACAGGGGCCCGAGAGACCCAGTACTTC.

The chain couples TRBV6-5 to TRBJ2-7, with TRBD2 matching 9 bases. J lost 4 bases, V lost 7 bases, and 5 bases had no gene match. The CDR3 is 13 residues long. CDR1 MNHEY and CDR2 SVGAGI come from the germline V gene. As DNA, the CDR3 is TGTGCCAGCAAGGAGACTAGCGGTTACGAGCAGTACTTC. Encoded protein: CASKETSGYEQYF.

This chain connects TRBV5-1 to TRBJ2-3; tentatively, D is TRBD1 (5 bases). This CDR3 spans 16 amino acids. V lost 0 bases to trimming and J lost 1 base, with 12 bases between them. Germline V gene sequence: CDR1 SGHRS, CDR2 YFSETQ. The DNA of the CDR3 is TGCGCCAGCAGCTTGGGAGGAAGACAGCGCACAGATACGCAGTATTTT. This sequence encodes CASSLGGRQRTDTQYF.

The sample holds a few counts of this clone. J is TRBJ1-4 and V is TRBV6-5; 7 positions agree with TRBD1. Trimming at V came to 7 bases and at J to 5 bases, leaving 4 bases not matched to a gene. CDR3 length equals 13 residues. Germline CDR1 and CDR2: MNHEY and SVGAGI. The CDR3 protein is CASTGGPNEKLFF. The CDR3 DNA is TGTGCCAGCACAGGGGGGCCGAATGAAAAACTGTTTTTT.

This chain uses TRBV30 with TRBJ1-5, with D unresolved. The CDR3 runs to 13 residues. Germline CDR1 is GTSNPN and CDR2 is SVGIG (reference sequence). Trimming took 2 bases from V and 2 from J, leaving 7 bases between them. CDR3 in DNA: TGTGCCTGGAGTTCGAGGGGCAATCAGCCCCAGCATTTT. Translated: CAWSSRGNQPQHF.

V is TRBV28 and J is TRBJ2-1, with 11 bases fitting TRBD1. The J segment lost 10 bases and the V segment lost 6 bases, leaving 14 bases of the junction unmatched. The CDR3 spans 16 residues. Germline loops: CDR1 MDHEN, CDR2 SYDVKM. CDR3: CASRWGPGQGDDEQFF. CDR3 sequence (DNA): TGTGCCAGCAGATGGGGTCCGGGACAGGGGGACGACGAGCAGTTCTTC.

The chain couples TRBV25-1 to TRBJ1-2, with 7 bases identical to TRBD1. Looked up from germline, CDR1 is MGHDK and CDR2 is SYGVNS. With V trimmed by 3 bases and J by 4 bases, 2 bases remained unmatched. The CDR3 contains 13 residues. The CDR3 region has the DNA TGTGCCAGCAGTGATGGGACAGTCTATGGCTACACCTTC. Amino acids: CASSDGTVYGYTF.

The chain carries TRBV19 and TRBJ1-5; D unresolved. CDR1 is LNHDA, CDR2 SQIVND, per germline (reference sequence). The CDR3 extends over 14 amino acids. Trimming stripped 5 bases from V and 7 bases from J, with 15 bases between. The CDR3 loop is CASSDEGFRQPQHF. The CDR3 nucleotides read TGTGCCAGTAGTGATGAGGGTTTTCGACAGCCCCAGCATTTT.

This chain connects TRBV5-4 to TRBJ2-1; weak D call: TRBD2 (5 bases). Trimming removed 0 bases at V and 12 bases at J, with 10 bases between. Looked up from germline, CDR1 is SGHNT and CDR2 is YYREEE (reference sequence). The CDR3 is made up of 12 amino acids. CDR3 sequence: CASSLARERQFF. The DNA of the CDR3 is TGTGCCAGCAGCTTGGCACGGGAAAGGCAGTTCTTC.

This sequence joins TRBV6-5 and TRBJ2-7, with TRBD2 matching over 12 bases. The V segment lost 5 bases and the J segment 2 bases; nucleotides outside the gene matches: 1. This CDR3 region has 14 residues. The germline gives CDR1 MNHEY, CDR2 SVGAGI. The CDR3 DNA sequence: TGTGCCAGCAGTCGGACTAGCGGGACCTACGAGCAGTACTTC. It encodes CASSRTSGTYEQYF.

The V and J genes are TRBV18 and TRBJ2-7; tentative D call: TRBD2 (6 bases). Germline V gives CDR1 KGHSH, CDR2 LQKENI. The CDR3 has 16 amino acids. Trimming left V 4 bases short and J 0 bases short, with 16 bases between. Here the CDR3 DNA reads TGTGCCAGCTCACGACTTGGGCTAGCGAACTCCTACGAGCAGTACTTC. This gives the protein CASSRLGLANSYEQYF.

This chain connects TRBV14 to TRBJ2-1, with TRBD2 matching over 15 bases. The CDR3 spans 21 residues. In germline, CDR1 is SGHDN, CDR2 FVKESK. V was pared by 3 bases and J by 6 bases, with 18 bases of the junction left unmatched. CDR3 residues: CASSHLLEGLAGGFRTNEQFF. CDR3 sequence (DNA): TGTGCCAGCAGCCATCTCCTGGAGGGACTAGCGGGAGGATTCCGGACCAATGAGCAGTTCTTC.

The CDR3 sequence is CASTTTELATETQYF. For the CDR3, the DNA is TGTGCCAGCACCACCACCGAGCTAGCGACAGAGACCCAGTACTTC. This chain joins TRBV6-5 and TRBJ2-5; tentatively, D is TRBD2 (6 bases). CDR1 and CDR2 (germline): MNHEY, SVGAGI. The CDR3 length is 15 residues. The V end was cut by 7 bases, the J end by 4 bases, with 19 bases between.

The chain employs TRBV28 and TRBJ1-3; 7 bases fit TRBD1. V lost 6 bases and J lost 4; bases outside the gene matches: 12. The CDR3 is 16 residues long. CDR1 is MDHEN, CDR2 SYDVKM, per germline. Here the CDR3 reads CASRPRGASWGNTIYF. Here the CDR3 DNA reads TGTGCCAGCAGGCCCAGGGGGGCCTCTTGGGGAAACACCATATATTTT.

The rearrangement uses TRBV10-3 and TRBJ2-7; 13 bases match TRBD2. V dropped 6 bases and J dropped 3; count of bases not matched to a gene: 5. Germline lookup yields CDR1 ENHRY and CDR2 SYGVKD. There are 15 residues in the CDR3. The CDR3 here is CAIRDRTSGGYEQYF. CDR3 nucleotides: TGTGCCATCAGGGACCGGACTAGCGGGGGCTACGAGCAGTACTTC.

The chain couples TRBV5-1 to TRBJ2-4; 7 bases are a match to TRBD2. Germline V lookup: CDR1 SGHRS, CDR2 YFSETQ. The V segment lost 4 bases and the J segment 1 base; nucleotides outside the gene matches: 2. The CDR3 is 14 residues long. Written as DNA, the CDR3 is TGCGCCAGCAGCCACGGGGGGGCCAAAAACATTCAGTACTTC. It specifies CASSHGGAKNIQYF.

V is TRBV19 and J is TRBJ1-4; 9 bases are shared with TRBD1. CDR3 size: 15 residues. From germline, CDR1 is LNHDA and CDR2 SQIVND (reference sequence). The trim removed 5 bases at V and 5 bases at J, leaving 6 bases unmatched. The CDR3 DNA reads as TGTGCCAGTAGTCCCCGGGACAGGGCGAATGAAAAACTGTTTTTT. Encoded protein: CASSPRDRANEKLFF.

The chain joins TRBV27 to TRBJ2-7, with D possibly TRBD1 on 6 matching bases. CDR3 length equals 14 residues. Trimming removed 2 bases at V and 0 bases at J, with 8 bases between. The germline gives CDR1 MNHEY, CDR2 SMNVEV (reference sequence). The CDR3 spells CASSLKDSSYEQYF. DNA of the CDR3: TGTGCCAGCAGTTTAAAGGACAGCTCCTACGAGCAGTACTTC.

The chain has TRBV7-9 and TRBJ2-5; 8 nucleotides line up with TRBD1. CDR3 length: 17 amino acids. With V trimmed by 5 bases and J by 4 bases, 15 bases remained unmatched. Germline loops: CDR1 SEHNR, CDR2 FQNEAQ (reference sequence). The DNA for the CDR3 is TGTGCCAGCAGCCCGGGGTACGGACAGGGTAGTGGAGAGACCCAGTACTTC. Translating it yields CASSPGYGQGSGETQYF.

The rearrangement links TRBV19 to TRBJ2-5; 10 bases fit TRBD2. Germline CDR1 is LNHDA and CDR2 is SQIVND (reference sequence). Trimming cost V 6 bases and J 1 base; bases outside gene matches: 5. CDR3 length: 15 residues. CDR3 nucleotide sequence: TGTGCCAGTAGCCCCAGGACTAGCGGCCAAGAGACCCAGTACTTC. The encoded protein is CASSPRTSGQETQYF.

The chain has TRBV11-2 and TRBJ2-7; 13 positions match TRBD2. Germline CDR1 SGHAT, CDR2 FQNNGV. The J segment lost 2 bases and the V segment lost 0 bases, leaving 1 base of the junction unmatched. The length of the CDR3 is 16 residues. The CDR3 nucleotides read TGTGCCAGCAGCTTAGAGGGACTAGCGGGAACCTACGAGCAGTACTTC. This translates into CASSLEGLAGTYEQYF.

This clone appeared once. The chain recombines TRBV7-8 with TRBJ1-1, with D tentatively TRBD1 (5 bases). Germline V CDR1 and CDR2: SGHVS, FQNEAQ. Trimming took 1 base from V and 0 from J, leaving 6 bases between them. This CDR3 is built from 14 residues. CDR3 coding DNA: TGTGCCAGCAGCTTAGGACAGCTGAACACTGAAGCTTTCTTT. It is translated as CASSLGQLNTEAFF.

This chain uses TRBV11-2 with TRBJ2-1; D is possibly TRBD2 (6 bases). The CDR3 sequence is 14 residues long. Trimming removed 7 bases at V and 1 base at J, with 11 bases between. Germline CDR1 SGHAT, CDR2 FQNNGV. The CDR3 region has the DNA TGTGCCAGCATGGGGGGACTTTCCTACAATGAGCAGTTCTTC. This translates into CASMGGLSYNEQFF.

The chain has TRBV27 and TRBJ2-5, with 9 bases matching TRBD1. J gave up 5 bases and V 0 bases, and 7 bases lay outside the gene matches. The CDR3 runs 16 residues. Germline CDR1 is MNHEY and CDR2 is SMNVEV (reference sequence). The CDR3 region has the DNA TGTGCCAGCAGTTTATCGGACAGGGGCCTAGGCGAGACCCAGTACTTC. Translation gives CASSLSDRGLGETQYF.

The CDR3 DNA reads TGTGCCAGCAGCTTAGCGCCTGGGGGGGAGACCCAGTACTTC. Its protein is CASSLAPGGETQYF. The gene calls are TRBV11-1 and TRBJ2-5; TRBD2 is a possible D gene (6 bases). V lost 0 bases to trimming and J lost 5 bases, with 10 bases between them. Germline V gene data show CDR1 as SGHAT and CDR2 as FQDESV (reference sequence). This CDR3 contains 14 residues.

This clone was observed once. The CDR3 is CASRPPVVSGAGELFF. The CDR3 bases are TGTGCCAGCAGGCCCCCGGTGGTTAGCGGGGCCGGGGAGCTGTTTTTT. The chain joins TRBV7-9 to TRBJ2-2, with TRBD2 matching 8 bases. Looked up from germline, CDR1 is SEHNR and CDR2 is FQNEAQ (reference sequence). V shed 6 bases and J 6 bases; nucleotides not matched to a gene: 12. The CDR3 loop spans 16 amino acids. The full variable domain, with the rest looked up from reference TRBV7-9 and TRBJ2-2, is DTGVSQNPRHKITKRGQNVTFRCDPISEHNRLYWYRQTLGQGPEFLTYFQNEAQLEKSRLLSDRFSAERPKGSFSTLEIQRTEQGDSAMYLCASRPPVVSGAGELFFGEGSRLTVL.

The genes are TRBV21-1 and TRBJ1-5. TRBV21-1 is classified as a pseudogene. The CDR3 covers 15 residues. In nucleotides, the CDR3 is TGTGCCAGCACCGACCGAGGAAGAGGCAATCAGCCCCAGCATTTT. Protein sequence: CASTDRGRGNQPQHF.

The V gene is TRBV2, the J gene TRBJ2-7, with D possibly matching TRBD1 (5 bases). V lost 6 bases and J 5 bases, leaving 11 bases between the germline ends. CDR1 and CDR2 (germline): SNHLY, FYNNEI. This CDR3 contains 12 residues. CDR3 nucleotide sequence: TGTGCCAGCAGGGACAACGGTAACGAGCAGTACTTC. Its translation is CASRDNGNEQYF.